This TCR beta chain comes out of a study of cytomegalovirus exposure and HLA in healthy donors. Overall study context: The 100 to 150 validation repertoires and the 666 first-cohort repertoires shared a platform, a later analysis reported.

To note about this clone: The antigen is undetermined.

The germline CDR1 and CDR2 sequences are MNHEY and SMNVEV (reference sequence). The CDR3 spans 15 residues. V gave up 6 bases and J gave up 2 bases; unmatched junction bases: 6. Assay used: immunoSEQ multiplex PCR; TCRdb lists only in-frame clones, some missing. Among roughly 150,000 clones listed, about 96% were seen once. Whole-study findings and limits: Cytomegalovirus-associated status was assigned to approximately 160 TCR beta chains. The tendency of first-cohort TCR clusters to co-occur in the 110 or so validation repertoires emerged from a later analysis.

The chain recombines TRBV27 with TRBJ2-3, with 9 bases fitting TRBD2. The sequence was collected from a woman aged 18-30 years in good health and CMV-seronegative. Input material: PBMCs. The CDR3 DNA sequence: TGTGCCAGCAGCCTAGCGGGGAGCTTCACAGATACGCAGTATTTT. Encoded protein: CASSLAGSFTDTQYF.